The entry below describes one T cell receptor beta chain. The antigen is not known. The data derive from a study of a mutant IDH1 vaccine in newly diagnosed glioma. Study summary: Averaging roughly 40 years of age, treated patients were about 62% male and approximately 40% female. Most patients had received both radiotherapy and temozolomide, the prior options being radiotherapy, temozolomide, or both.

The CDR3 covers 13 residues. Germline CDR1 reads SGHAT; CDR2 reads FQNNGV. The germline V and J ends were trimmed by 0 bases and 4 bases, with 3 bases remaining between them. Time point denoted: week 5, during vaccination. A single vaccine dose contained 300 ug of mutant IDH1 20-mer peptide, and topical imiquimod was used with it. Astrocytomas found in donors were new, WHO grade 3 or 4, IDH1-mutant and ATRX-lost. Profiling relied on immunoSEQ multiplex PCR, and the TCRdb table lists in-frame clones only, not all of them. The repertoire holds tens of thousands of clones, with roughly 80% as singletons.

The clonotype was recovered from a woman between 18 and 29 years old with glioma. Some clones in this sample may be carry-over from other donors' samples. The material was PBMCs, obtained from a glioma patient whose treatment included an IDH1 peptide vaccine. The J gene is TRBJ2-2, the V gene TRBV11-2; unclear D gene. CDR3 amino acids: CASSLEGTGELFF. The CDR3 DNA sequence: TGTGCCAGCAGCTTAGAAGGCACCGGGGAGCTGTTTTTT. The complete variable domain, with remaining parts taken from reference TRBV11-2 and TRBJ2-2, reads EAGVAQSPRYKIIEKRQSVAFWCNPISGHATLYWYQQILGQGPKLLIQFQNNGVVDDSQLPKDRFSAERLKGVDSTLKIQPAKLEDSAVYLCASSLEGTGELFFGEGSRLTVL.